This T cell receptor beta chain was identified during a study of control samples from healthy donors and cancer patients. Comments on this clone: Its ends do not fully match the called genes, so a read error is possible. The sample holds other DNA sequences that translate to the same CDR3.

The CDR3 has 15 residues. Germline V CDR1 and CDR2: LNHNV, YYDKDF (reference sequence). The repertoire was sequenced with immunoSEQ multiplex PCR; TCRdb's copy has only in-frame clones and lacks some. Here the sample spans about 120,000 clones, approximately 87% being singletons. Sequenced: blood. The rearrangement uses TRBV15 and TRBJ1-1; D call uncertain. The TCR comes from a man aged 30 to 45 in good health. Here the CDR3 reads CATSRGGTTNTEAFF. The CDR3 DNA follows: TGTGCCACCAGTAGAGGCGGCACAACGAACACTGAAGCTTTCTTT. Drawing the rest from reference TRBV15 and TRBJ1-1, the complete variable domain is DAMVIQNPRYQVTQFGKPVTLSCSQTLNHNVMYWYQQKSSQAPKLLFHYYDKDFNNEADTPDNFQSRRPNTSFCFLDIRSPGLGDTAMYLCATSRGGTTNTEAFFGQGTRLTVV.